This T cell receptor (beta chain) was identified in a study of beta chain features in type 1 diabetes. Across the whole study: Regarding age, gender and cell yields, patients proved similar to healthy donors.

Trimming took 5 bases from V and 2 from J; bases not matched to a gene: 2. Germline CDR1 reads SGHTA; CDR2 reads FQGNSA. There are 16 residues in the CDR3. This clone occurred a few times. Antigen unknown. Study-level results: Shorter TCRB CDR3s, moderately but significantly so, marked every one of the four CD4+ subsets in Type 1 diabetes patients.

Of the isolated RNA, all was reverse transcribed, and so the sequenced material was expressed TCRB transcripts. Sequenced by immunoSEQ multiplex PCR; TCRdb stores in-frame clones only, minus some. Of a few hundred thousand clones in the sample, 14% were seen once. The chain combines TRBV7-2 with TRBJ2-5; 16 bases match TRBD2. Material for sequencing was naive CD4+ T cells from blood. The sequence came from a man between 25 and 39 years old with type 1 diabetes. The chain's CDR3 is CASSPGLAGGQETQYF. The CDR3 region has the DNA TGTGCCAGCAGCCCGGGACTAGCGGGGGGGCAAGAGACCCAGTACTTC.